The 22 T cell receptor beta chains below were found in one sample sequenced in a study of technical replicates of blood from a handful of donors. Repertoires were generated with immunoSEQ multiplex PCR, while TCRdb's copy carries only in-frame clones and drops some. Of some 71,000 clones listed, around 97% are singletons. The sequencing sample was made of T cells isolated from PBMCs. The receptors originated from a human donor in good health.

The chain carries TRBV30 and TRBJ1-6; 7 bases map to TRBD1. Unmatched junction bases numbered 4, after V lost 4 bases and J lost 7 bases. This CDR3 has 13 amino acids. The germline V gene encodes CDR1 GTSNPN and CDR2 SVGIG (reference sequence). The CDR3 loop is CAWMGQTNSPLHF. CDR3 bases: TGTGCCTGGATGGGACAGACCAATTCACCCCTCCACTTT. Based on the CDR3 plus reference TRBV30 and TRBJ1-6, the full variable domain is SQTIHQWPATLVQPVGSPLSLECTVEGTSNPNLYWYRQAAGRGLQLLFYSVGIGQISSEVPQNLSASRPQDRQFILSSKKLLLSDSGFYLCAWMGQTNSPLHFGNGTRLTVT.

J is TRBJ2-1 and V is TRBV10-1, with D unresolved. The CDR3 is 11 amino acids. Trimming stripped 3 bases from V and 8 bases from J, with 5 bases between. The germline CDR1 and CDR2 sequences are WNHNN and SYGVQD (reference sequence). CDR3 coding DNA: TGCGCCAGCAGTGACTCGGATGAGCAGTTCTTC. Its protein is CASSDSDEQFF.

V gene TRBV29-1 combines with J gene TRBJ1-2; D may be TRBD1 (6 bases). This CDR3 is built from 14 residues. V was pared by 1 base and J by 2 bases, with 11 bases between. Germline lookup yields CDR1 SQVTM and CDR2 ANQGSEA. CDR3 sequence reads: CSVEARGQNYGYTF. The CDR3 bases are TGCAGCGTTGAAGCCCGAGGACAGAACTATGGCTACACCTTC.

The chain is built from TRBV9 and TRBJ2-1; 9 bases line up with TRBD2. V was clipped by 3 bases and J by 4 bases; unmatched bases: 5. This CDR3 is 15 amino acids long. Germline V CDR1 and CDR2: SGDLS, YYNGEE. The CDR3 reads CASSAASGVYNEQFF. The CDR3 bases are TGTGCCAGCAGCGCGGCTAGCGGGGTATACAATGAGCAGTTCTTC.

The CDR3: CASSPGQLEAFF. Here the CDR3 DNA reads TGTGCCAGCTCACCGGGACAGCTTGAAGCTTTCTTT. The chain couples TRBV18 to TRBJ1-1; 7 bases fit TRBD1. The germline V gene encodes CDR1 KGHSH and CDR2 LQKENI. Trimming at V came to 3 bases and at J to 7 bases, leaving 2 bases not matched to a gene. The CDR3 is 12 amino acids.

This clone appeared once. The chain couples TRBV7-8 to TRBJ2-7, with TRBD2 identical over 11 bases. The trim removed 6 bases at V and 1 base at J, leaving 11 bases unmatched. The germline V gene has CDR1 SGHVS and CDR2 FQNEAQ. The CDR3 contains 17 residues. The CDR3 here is CASRLPGTSGPSYEQYF. The CDR3 bases are TGTGCCAGCAGACTACCCGGGACTAGCGGCCCGTCCTACGAGCAGTACTTC.

The CDR3 loop reads CASSQEDRRNTEAFF. The CDR3 DNA sequence: TGTGCCAGCAGCCAAGAGGACAGGAGGAACACTGAAGCTTTCTTT. The chain carries TRBV4-2 and TRBJ1-1; 7 nucleotides match TRBD1. Germline V gives CDR1 LGHNA, CDR2 YNFKEQ. The J segment lost 1 base and the V segment lost 0 bases, leaving 2 bases of the junction unmatched. This CDR3 contains 15 residues.

The chain joins TRBV7-9 to TRBJ1-2; 7 bases are a match to TRBD1. In germline, CDR1 is SEHNR, CDR2 FQNEAQ (reference sequence). The junction had 13 bases not matched to a gene; V was cut back by 5 bases and J by 7 bases. The CDR3 is 15 amino acids. In nucleotides, the CDR3 is TGTGCCAGCAGCCCCGTATCAACAGGGGCTAGTGGCTACACCTTC. Translated, it gives CASSPVSTGASGYTF.

J is TRBJ2-2 and V is TRBV10-2, with 7 nucleotides matching TRBD2. CDR3 length: 20 amino acids. Trimming removed 3 bases from V and 1 base from J; junction bases left unmatched: 17. Germline lookup yields CDR1 WSHSY and CDR2 SAAADI. In nucleotides, the CDR3 is TGCGCCAGCAGTGAAGCCCTCTGGGTCCTGGGGGGGAAGAACACCGGGGAGCTGTTTTTT. It specifies CASSEALWVLGGKNTGELFF.

The chain uses TRBV5-5 and TRBJ2-7; the match to TRBD2 covers 9 bases. Per germline, CDR1 SGHKS and CDR2 YYEKEE (reference sequence). This CDR3 has 15 amino acids. V shed 2 bases, J shed 2 bases, and the junction held 5 bases outside the gene matches. The CDR3, as DNA: TGTGCCAGCAGCTTTATAGCGGGAGAGGCCTACGAGCAGTACTTC. The encoded protein is CASSFIAGEAYEQYF. Supplemented by reference TRBV5-5 and TRBJ2-7, the full variable domain reads DAGVTQSPTHLIKTRGQQVTLRCSPISGHKSVSWYQQVLGQGPQFIFQYYEKEERGRGNFPDRFSARQFPNYSSELNVNALLLGDSALYLCASSFIAGEAYEQYFGPGTRLTVT.

In its sample, this clone was seen once. CDR3 loop: CASSWGGQPQHF. As DNA, the CDR3 is TGTGCCAGCAGCTGGGGAGGTCAGCCCCAGCATTTT. The chain is built from TRBV28 and TRBJ1-5; D not certain. The CDR3 consists of 12 residues. Deletions cut 6 bases from V and 6 bases from J, with 9 bases between. Germline loops: CDR1 MDHEN, CDR2 SYDVKM.

The chain uses TRBV6-1 and TRBJ1-3; D uncertain. V was trimmed by 4 bases and J by 0 bases, leaving 7 bases between them. This CDR3 is built from 14 residues. Germline CDR1 reads MNHNS; CDR2 reads SASEGT. The CDR3 DNA sequence: TGTGCCAGCAGTGGGGCCTTCTCTGGAAACACCATATATTTT. It yields the protein CASSGAFSGNTIYF.

The chain has TRBV11-1 and TRBJ2-7, with a possible D match to TRBD1 (6 bases). The length of the CDR3 is 12 residues. CDR1 SGHAT and CDR2 FQDESV come from the germline V gene (reference sequence). Trimming took off 4 bases at V and 4 bases at J, with 8 bases between the two ends. CDR3 sequence: CASSWGPYEQYF. For the CDR3, the DNA is TGTGCCAGCAGCTGGGGGCCTTACGAGCAGTACTTC.

The rearrangement uses TRBV4-1 and TRBJ2-2; D possibly corresponds to TRBD2 (6 bases). Germline V CDR1 and CDR2: MGHRA, YSYEKL. The CDR3 spans 17 residues. The V end lost 4 bases, the J end lost 2 bases, and 17 bases lay between the germline ends. This CDR3 is CASSLYVASDNTGELFF. DNA of the CDR3: TGCGCCAGCAGCCTTTATGTGGCTAGCGACAACACCGGGGAGCTGTTTTTT.

The V and J genes are TRBV19 and TRBJ2-2, with D maybe TRBD2 (6 bases). The V end was cut by 7 bases, the J end by 4 bases, with 16 bases between. Germline-derived CDR1 and CDR2 are LNHDA and SQIVND (reference sequence). CDR3 size: 15 residues. The CDR3 DNA reads TGTGCCAGTACCCTCCCGGGGGAGGTCACCGGGGAGCTGTTTTTT. Encoded protein: CASTLPGEVTGELFF.

The chain employs TRBV5-1 and TRBJ1-1, with 8 bases that match TRBD1. Germline CDR1 is SGHRS and CDR2 is YFSETQ. V trimming: 2 bases; J trimming: 1 base; junction bases outside the gene matches: 10. The CDR3 runs to 17 residues. The CDR3 sequence is CASSFQGAGVENTEAFF. The CDR3 DNA is TGCGCCAGCAGCTTTCAGGGGGCAGGGGTCGAGAACACTGAAGCTTTCTTT. The full variable domain, its missing parts supplied by reference TRBV5-1 and TRBJ1-1, is KAGVTQTPRYLIKTRGQQVTLSCSPISGHRSVSWYQQTPGQGLQFLFEYFSETQRNKGNFPGRFSGRQFSNSRSEMNVSTLELGDSALYLCASSFQGAGVENTEAFFGQGTRLTVV.

The sample holds one count of this clone. The chain carries TRBV13 and TRBJ2-1, with 12 bases fitting TRBD2. Germline trimming cut 3 bases from V and 4 bases from J; bases unmatched to any gene: 4. The CDR3 sequence is 16 residues long. Germline V gene sequence: CDR1 PRHDT, CDR2 FYEKMQ (reference sequence). The CDR3 nucleotides read TGTGCCAGCAGCTTCCTAGCGGGAGGGGGATACAATGAGCAGTTCTTC. Amino acid sequence: CASSFLAGGGYNEQFF.

V usage is TRBV7-9 and J usage is TRBJ2-6, with 7 bases aligning to TRBD1. CDR1 and CDR2 (germline): SEHNR, FQNEAQ (reference sequence). The CDR3 covers 15 residues. V dropped 4 bases and J dropped 6; count of bases not matched to a gene: 6. CDR3 coding DNA: TGTGCCAGCAGCTCTTTTAGGGGGCTGGCCAACGTCCTGACTTTC. This gives the protein CASSSFRGLANVLTF.

This rearrangement joins TRBV7-9 to TRBJ2-7; 10 positions match TRBD1. Germline CDR1 SEHNR, CDR2 FQNEAQ (reference sequence). The V segment lost 5 bases and the J segment 6 bases; nucleotides outside the gene matches: 13. This CDR3 region has 16 residues. This chain's CDR3 is CASSLTTGTGAFEQYF. CDR3 bases: TGTGCCAGCAGCCTTACAACCGGGACAGGGGCGTTCGAGCAGTACTTC.

The chain joins TRBV5-1 to TRBJ1-4, with 7 bases lining up with TRBD1. CDR3 length: 15 amino acids. V trimming: 4 bases; J trimming: 2 bases; junction bases outside the gene matches: 5. Germline V gene data show CDR1 as SGHRS and CDR2 as YFSETQ. The CDR3: CASSRGQATNEKLFF. The CDR3 nucleotides are TGCGCCAGCAGCCGTGGACAGGCCACTAATGAAAAACTGTTTTTT. Full variable domain (remainder filled in from reference TRBV5-1 and TRBJ1-4): KAGVTQTPRYLIKTRGQQVTLSCSPISGHRSVSWYQQTPGQGLQFLFEYFSETQRNKGNFPGRFSGRQFSNSRSEMNVSTLELGDSALYLCASSRGQATNEKLFFGSGTQLSVL.

The chain carries TRBV6-4 and TRBJ2-3; weak D call: TRBD1 (6 bases). V lost 6 bases, J lost 2 bases, and 15 bases lay in between. This CDR3 contains 15 residues. Per germline, CDR1 MRHNA and CDR2 SNTAGT. CDR3 bases: TGTGCCAGCAGCGTTACAGGGTCAGCCACAGATACGCAGTATTTT. It yields the protein CASSVTGSATDTQYF.

V usage is TRBV5-6 and J usage is TRBJ2-1; TRBD2 agrees at 7 bases. Germline values: CDR1 SGHDT, CDR2 YYEEEE. The V segment lost 1 base and the J segment 7 bases; nucleotides outside the gene matches: 5. The CDR3 totals 14 residues. CDR3 in amino acids: CASSLWRGWNEQFF. CDR3 DNA sequence: TGTGCCAGCAGCTTGTGGCGGGGGTGGAATGAGCAGTTCTTC.